The subject of this entry is one T cell receptor beta chain. Its antigen is currently unknown. The protocol was immunoSEQ multiplex PCR, while the TCRdb copy is restricted to in-frame clones and leaves out a portion. The sample includes some 2,000,000 clones, about 95% of them seen just once. The sample comes from a study of shared clonotypes between healthy human individuals. Findings of the study overall: In general, naive subsets displayed greater estimated richness than memory subsets did. Rarefaction showed that sequencing of sorted subsets was incomplete (despite large depth).

The sample consisted of naive CD4+ T cells sorted from blood. The subset is: CD45RA+ positively selected. This clonotype was obtained from a man aged 18 to 30 in good health.

This CDR3 is CASSRTGSSTYEQYF. The CDR3 nucleotides are TGTGCCAGCAGCCGTACAGGGAGTAGTACCTACGAGCAGTACTTC. The gene calls are TRBV7-2 and TRBJ2-7; D may be TRBD1 (6 bases). Trimming left V 5 bases short and J 2 bases short, with 16 bases between. Germline V gene sequence: CDR1 SGHTA, CDR2 FQGNSA. The CDR3 is made up of 15 amino acids. The complete variable domain, with remaining parts taken from reference TRBV7-2 and TRBJ2-7, reads GAGVSQSPSNKVTEKGKDVELRCDPISGHTALYWYRQSLGQGLEFLIYFQGNSAPDKSGLPSDRFSAERTGGSVSTLTIQRTQQEDSAVYLCASSRTGSSTYEQYFGPGTRLTVT.